The 22 T cell receptor beta chains listed next were all sequenced from one sample in a study of T cell responses to AZD1222 COVID-19 vaccine. Only in-frame clones appear in the TCRdb table, and some are missing; sequencing was by immunoSEQ multiplex PCR. The sample holds 150,000 to 200,000 clones; 80% to 90% are singletons and the top ten take 2.5% to 3%. This sample comprised peripheral blood, obtained on day 0 of MenACWY control vaccination. Receptors originate from an adult in good health.

This chain joins TRBV28 and TRBJ1-1; D ambiguous. CDR1 is MDHEN, CDR2 SYDVKM, per germline. V lost 3 bases and J lost 4, with 15 bases in between. This CDR3 contains 15 residues. The CDR3, as DNA: TGTGCCAGCAGTTTTCCTACCGCTGCCCCCACTGAAGCTTTCTTT. Its protein is CASSFPTAAPTEAFF.

This clone was seen once. This chain links TRBV10-3 with TRBJ2-1, with 7 bases lining up with TRBD2. Germline loops: CDR1 ENHRY, CDR2 SYGVKD. This CDR3 contains 14 residues. V trimming: 3 bases; J trimming: 7 bases; junction bases outside the gene matches: 6. CDR3 bases: TGTGCCATCAGTGAACTAACTAGCGCAAATGAGCAGTTCTTC. Protein: CAISELTSANEQFF.

The chain carries TRBV24-1 and TRBJ2-1; D perhaps matches TRBD1 (5 bases). Germline V CDR1 and CDR2: KGHDR, SFDVKD. The CDR3 covers 12 residues. V dropped 5 bases and J dropped 11 bases, with 12 bases sitting between them. CDR3 nucleotide sequence: TGTGCCACCAGTGGCTCCCAGGGAAAGCAGTTCTTC. As protein: CATSGSQGKQFF.

This clone was counted only a few times. The chain employs TRBV10-3 and TRBJ2-7, with D uncertain. The CDR3 is 13 residues long. From germline, CDR1 is ENHRY and CDR2 SYGVKD. With 4 bases removed from V and 2 bases from J, the gap between germline ends came to 9 bases. The CDR3 nucleotides are TGTGCCATCAGTGCAGGCCTTACCTACGAGCAGTACTTC. This gives the protein CAISAGLTYEQYF.

CDR3 region: CASSLIIGAGETQYF. CDR3 in DNA: TGCGCCAGCAGCTTGATCATCGGGGCCGGGGAGACCCAGTACTTC. The chain uses TRBV5-1 and TRBJ2-5; either TRBD1 or TRBD2 may fit D (5 bases each). V was trimmed by 1 base and J by 5 bases, leaving 15 bases between them. Germline loops: CDR1 SGHRS, CDR2 YFSETQ. The length of the CDR3 is 15 residues.

The chain combines TRBV2 with TRBJ1-1; no definite D call. Germline loops: CDR1 SNHLY, CDR2 FYNNEI. This CDR3 has 14 residues. V was shortened by 4 bases and J by 1 base, with 10 bases between the two germline ends. The CDR3 coding sequence is TGTGCCAGCAGTGGGTTTACGAAGAACACTGAAGCTTTCTTT. Protein product: CASSGFTKNTEAFF.

V is TRBV2 and J is TRBJ2-7; D is ambiguous. The V gene lost 6 bases and the J gene lost 1 base, with 10 bases spanning the gap. The germline V gene has CDR1 SNHLY and CDR2 FYNNEI. This CDR3 has 13 amino acids. The CDR3 region is CASRLSGSYEQYF. CDR3 DNA sequence: TGTGCCAGCAGGCTTAGTGGTTCCTACGAGCAGTACTTC.

This rearrangement joins TRBV27 to TRBJ2-5; D is perhaps TRBD1 or TRBD2 (6 bases each). V was clipped by 5 bases and J by 5 bases, with 15 bases between them. Germline V gene data show CDR1 as MNHEY and CDR2 as SMNVEV (reference sequence). The CDR3 is made up of 14 amino acids. The CDR3: CASSQTTGRETQYF. As DNA, the CDR3 is TGTGCCAGCAGTCAAACAACAGGGAGGGAGACCCAGTACTTC.

The V call is TRBV7-9, the J call TRBJ1-1, with D hard to call. Germline values: CDR1 SEHNR, CDR2 FQNEAQ (reference sequence). This CDR3 spans 13 amino acids. Deletions cut 2 bases from V and 5 bases from J, with 9 bases between. The CDR3 protein is CASSLRRETEAFF. The CDR3 nucleotides are TGTGCCAGCAGCTTACGGCGGGAAACTGAAGCTTTCTTT.

This clone turned up a few times. The chain couples TRBV27 to TRBJ2-1, with 7 bases lining up with TRBD1. The V segment lost 4 bases and the J segment 2 bases; nucleotides outside the gene matches: 11. The CDR3 covers 17 residues. Germline V lookup: CDR1 MNHEY, CDR2 SMNVEV (reference sequence). The CDR3: CASSSATGKVPYNEQFF. CDR3 in DNA: TGTGCCAGCAGTTCCGCGACAGGGAAGGTTCCCTACAATGAGCAGTTCTTC.

The chain combines TRBV25-1 with TRBJ1-2, with TRBD1 as a possible D gene (5 bases). The V and J ends lost 6 bases and 8 bases respectively, with 16 bases between them. Germline V gives CDR1 MGHDK, CDR2 SYGVNS. The CDR3 extends over 13 amino acids. CDR3 DNA sequence: TGTGCCAGCAGCCTGGGGACCCAGGAGGGCTACACCTTC. Residues: CASSLGTQEGYTF.

The chain joins TRBV19 to TRBJ1-6, with 8 bases aligning to TRBD1. V shed 3 bases, J shed 7 bases, and the junction held 8 bases outside the gene matches. The CDR3 runs to 16 residues. The germline V gene encodes CDR1 LNHDA and CDR2 SQIVND (reference sequence). Written as DNA, the CDR3 is TGTGCCAGTAGTATCTGGCAGGGGGCTACAAATTCACCCCTCCACTTT. Its translation is CASSIWQGATNSPLHF.

V gene TRBV28 combines with J gene TRBJ2-7, with D perhaps assigned TRBD1 or TRBD2 (5 bases each). The CDR3 covers 16 residues. V was clipped by 5 bases and J by 3 bases, with 20 bases between them. Germline-derived CDR1 and CDR2 are MDHEN and SYDVKM. The CDR3 bases are TGTGCCAGCAGTAGCTCCCGGGACCGAAGATTCTACGAGCAGTACTTC. Its translation is CASSSSRDRRFYEQYF.

Only one count was recorded for this clone. The gene calls are TRBV7-2 and TRBJ2-1; possible D gene TRBD2, 6 bases. The CDR3 consists of 12 residues. V was trimmed by 5 bases and J by 7 bases, leaving 9 bases between them. Germline loops: CDR1 SGHTA, CDR2 FQGNSA. CDR3 sequence reads: CASSRLVNEQFF. As DNA, the CDR3 is TGTGCCAGCAGCCGACTAGTAAATGAGCAGTTCTTC. Full variable domain (remainder filled in from reference TRBV7-2 and TRBJ2-1): GAGVSQSPSNKVTEKGKDVELRCDPISGHTALYWYRQSLGQGLEFLIYFQGNSAPDKSGLPSDRFSAERTGGSVSTLTIQRTQQEDSAVYLCASSRLVNEQFFGPGTRLTVL.

The chain links TRBV29-1 to TRBJ2-1; TRBD1 agrees at 8 bases. The length of the CDR3 is 15 residues. After removal of 6 bases from V and 3 bases from J, the junction contained 10 bases not matched to a gene. Germline V gene sequence: CDR1 SQVTM, CDR2 ANQGSEA. The CDR3, as DNA: TGCAGCGTGACCCACAGGGGGAGTCGCTACAATGAGCAGTTCTTC. Translation gives CSVTHRGSRYNEQFF.

This sequence joins TRBV21-1 and TRBJ2-7; TRBD2, the D gene given by the table, was not confirmed from the DNA. TRBV21-1 is labeled a pseudogene. CDR3 length: 16 amino acids. In DNA form, the CDR3 reads TGTGCCAGCAGCAAAGCCCGACCGGGACTCTCCTACGAGCAGTACTTC. Translation gives CASSKARPGLSYEQYF.

CDR3 protein: CASSEPVGTGSYEQYF. CDR3 coding DNA: TGTGCCAGCAGTGAACCCGTAGGGACAGGGTCCTACGAGCAGTACTTC. The V call is TRBV2, the J call TRBJ2-7; 9 positions agree with TRBD1. There are 16 residues in the CDR3. CDR1 is SNHLY, CDR2 FYNNEI, per germline. The trim removed 2 bases at V and 1 base at J, leaving 6 bases unmatched. The full variable domain, rest sourced from reference TRBV2 and TRBJ2-7, is EPEVTQTPSHQVTQMGQEVILRCVPISNHLYFYWYRQILGQKVEFLVSFYNNEISEKSEIFDDQFSVERPDGSNFTLKIRSTKLEDSAMYFCASSEPVGTGSYEQYFGPGTRLTVT.

This clone was recorded a few times. The chain's CDR3 is CATSSPGSPLHF. DNA of the CDR3: TGTGCCACCAGCAGCCCGGGTTCACCCCTCCACTTT. The chain combines TRBV15 with TRBJ1-6; D unclear. V was trimmed by 3 bases and J by 9 bases, leaving 6 bases between them. Germline values: CDR1 LNHNV, CDR2 YYDKDF (reference sequence). The CDR3 is 12 residues long.

The chain combines TRBV7-2 with TRBJ1-4; D is possibly TRBD1 (5 bases). The CDR3 has 15 amino acids. Germline values: CDR1 SGHTA, CDR2 FQGNSA. The V end lost 1 base, the J end lost 7 bases, and 13 bases lay between the germline ends. The CDR3: CASSLDAGFSEKLFF. CDR3 nucleotides: TGTGCCAGCAGCTTAGATGCAGGGTTTAGTGAAAAACTGTTTTTT.

The chain uses TRBV15 and TRBJ2-7; 11 bases fit TRBD1. This CDR3 comprises 16 residues. Trimming removed 1 base from V and 5 bases from J; junction bases left unmatched: 7. Germline V gene data show CDR1 as LNHNV and CDR2 as YYDKDF (reference sequence). Here the CDR3 DNA reads TGTGCCACCAGCAGAGGGGACAGGGGGAGGTTGGACGAGCAGTACTTC. Its translation: CATSRGDRGRLDEQYF.

The chain has TRBV28 and TRBJ2-4; D tentatively reads TRBD1 or TRBD2 (6 bases each). The germline V and J ends were trimmed by 4 bases and 9 bases, with 22 bases remaining between them. The CDR3 contains 16 residues. Germline CDR1 is MDHEN and CDR2 is SYDVKM. CDR3 residues: CASSSLGGGFGGIQYF. The CDR3 DNA sequence: TGTGCCAGCAGTTCCCTGGGGGGCGGTTTTGGTGGCATTCAGTACTTC.

The rearrangement joins TRBV7-2 to TRBJ1-1; 9 positions match TRBD1. CDR3 length: 15 amino acids. Trimming removed 2 bases from V and 1 base from J; junction bases left unmatched: 2. Germline CDR1 SGHTA, CDR2 FQGNSA. The DNA for the CDR3 is TGTGCCAGCAGCTTACAGGGACAGGGGAACACTGAAGCTTTCTTT. Translating gives CASSLQGQGNTEAFF. Variable domain in full (rest from reference TRBV7-2 and TRBJ1-1): GAGVSQSPSNKVTEKGKDVELRCDPISGHTALYWYRQSLGQGLEFLIYFQGNSAPDKSGLPSDRFSAERTGGSVSTLTIQRTQQEDSAVYLCASSLQGQGNTEAFFGQGTRLTVV.